The 32 T cell receptor beta chains below all came from one sample that was sequenced in a study of OX40 agonist ivuxolimab in advanced cancers. The assay was immunoSEQ multiplex PCR, and TCRdb's table has in-frame clones only and misses some. The sample records roughly 70,000 clones, approximately 86% being singletons. The material was CD4+ or CD8+ T cells sorted from blood, obtained in a trial of the OX40 agonist ivuxolimab. These receptor sequences come from an adult with an advanced solid tumor such as melanoma, head and neck, liver or kidney cancer.

In this sample, this clone turned up a few times. This chain uses TRBV6-1 with TRBJ1-5; no clear D gene. The V end was cut by 1 base, the J end by 5 bases, with 18 bases between. The length of the CDR3 is 17 residues. Germline V lookup: CDR1 MNHNS, CDR2 SASEGT. The CDR3 here is CASSEGRVGPKHQPQHF. The CDR3 DNA follows: TGTGCCAGCAGTGAAGGGCGGGTAGGCCCTAAGCATCAGCCCCAGCATTTT.

The chain has TRBV27 and TRBJ2-1; 13 bases line up with TRBD2. The CDR3 length is 16 residues. Germline CDR1 MNHEY, CDR2 SMNVEV (reference sequence). The junction had 8 bases not matched to a gene; V was cut back by 3 bases and J by 9 bases. In DNA, the CDR3 is TGTGCCAGCAGTTTCCTACTAGCGGGAGGGCCGGGTGAGCAGTTCTTC. It codes for CASSFLLAGGPGEQFF.

The CDR3 protein is CASSPRALQVAQHF. CDR3 DNA: TGTGCCAGCAGCCCCCGGGCCCTGCAGGTGGCCCAGCATTTT. The chain links TRBV7-2 to TRBJ1-5, with D unclear. V gave up 5 bases and J gave up 11 bases, with 19 bases separating them. The CDR3 sequence is 14 residues long. Germline CDR1 is SGHTA and CDR2 is FQGNSA.

This clone has a single count. The germline gene is not matched at one end of the junction; a read error may be the cause. The V call is TRBV6-5, the J call TRBJ2-1; 9 bases line up with TRBD2. The CDR3 runs to 15 residues. Germline loops: CDR1 MNHEY, CDR2 SVGAGI. CDR3 region: CAGRPFSGSYNEQFF. CDR3 in DNA: TGTGCCGGCAGACCGTTTAGCGGGAGCTACAATGAGCAGTTCTTC.

This rearrangement joins TRBV5-6 to TRBJ1-2; 10 positions agree with TRBD1. Germline CDR1 reads SGHDT; CDR2 reads YYEEEE. This CDR3 has 16 residues. V dropped 5 bases and J dropped 7; count of bases not matched to a gene: 14. The CDR3 bases are TGTGCCAGCAGGGAGGGGACAGGGGCCCTGAGGGGTGGCTACACCTTC. This codes for CASREGTGALRGGYTF.

The J gene is TRBJ2-5, the V gene TRBV14; D remains unclear. CDR3 length: 13 amino acids. Trimming removed 0 bases at V and 4 bases at J, with 6 bases between. In germline, CDR1 is SGHDN, CDR2 FVKESK. The CDR3 reads CASSQEAVETQYF. DNA for the CDR3: TGTGCCAGCAGCCAAGAAGCCGTAGAGACCCAGTACTTC.

The CDR3 bases are TGTGCCAGCAGTCTCTCATCGCCCTACGAGCAGTACTTC. It codes for CASSLSSPYEQYF. The rearrangement links TRBV28 to TRBJ2-7; no clear D. CDR3 length: 13 residues. Germline V gene data show CDR1 as MDHEN and CDR2 as SYDVKM. V was trimmed by 5 bases and J by 2 bases, leaving 10 bases between them.

V and J are TRBV6-5 and TRBJ2-5; TRBD1 matches 9 bases. CDR3 length: 13 amino acids. CDR1 and CDR2 (germline): MNHEY, SVGAGI. Unmatched junction bases numbered 3, after V lost 7 bases and J lost 3 bases. The CDR3 DNA reads as TGTGCCAGCAAAACAGGGGGCGAAGAGACCCAGTACTTC. Its translation: CASKTGGEETQYF.

This clone appeared a single time. The chain joins TRBV29-1 to TRBJ2-1, with unresolved D. This CDR3 spans 12 amino acids. V was pared by 3 bases and J by 5 bases, with 8 bases between. CDR1 and CDR2 from the germline V gene are SQVTM and ANQGSEA. The CDR3 DNA is TGCAGCGTTGATCGAATGAACAATGAGCAGTTCTTC. Amino acid sequence: CSVDRMNNEQFF.

The V call is TRBV9, the J call TRBJ1-1; D not certain. Germline loops: CDR1 SGDLS, CDR2 YYNGEE. This CDR3 region has 15 residues. V lost 4 bases, J lost 0 bases, and 13 bases lay in between. CDR3 nucleotide sequence: TGTGCCAGCAGCTCACAAGGTAGTATGAACACTGAAGCTTTCTTT. Its translation: CASSSQGSMNTEAFF.

This sequence joins TRBV5-1 and TRBJ2-7, with 7 bases that match TRBD2. Per the germline V gene, CDR1 is SGHRS and CDR2 is YFSETQ. J lost 2 bases, V lost 2 bases, and 4 bases had no gene match. This CDR3 is built from 14 residues. CDR3 region: CASSLREVTYEQYF. The CDR3 nucleotides read TGCGCCAGCAGCTTACGGGAGGTTACCTACGAGCAGTACTTC. The full variable domain, in which reference TRBV5-1 and TRBJ2-7 provide the parts outside the CDR3, is KAGVTQTPRYLIKTRGQQVTLSCSPISGHRSVSWYQQTPGQGLQFLFEYFSETQRNKGNFPGRFSGRQFSNSRSEMNVSTLELGDSALYLCASSLREVTYEQYFGPGTRLTVT.

J is TRBJ2-7 and V is TRBV6-5; no firm D call. Germline CDR1 is MNHEY and CDR2 is SVGAGI. V was pared by 6 bases and J by 6 bases, with 15 bases between. This CDR3 has 13 residues. CDR3 bases: TGTGCCAGCAGCGGCCGGGTCCTACCCGAGCAGTACTTC. This translates into CASSGRVLPEQYF.

This clone was seen a single time. The chain combines TRBV9 with TRBJ2-3; TRBD2 matches at 8 bases. The CDR3 has 17 amino acids. Per germline, CDR1 SGDLS and CDR2 YYNGEE. With V trimmed by 0 bases and J by 1 base, 7 bases remained unmatched. CDR3 sequence reads: CASSVGPGRAGTDTQYF. The CDR3 DNA reads as TGTGCCAGCAGCGTAGGTCCCGGGAGGGCTGGCACAGATACGCAGTATTTT.

CDR3 in DNA: TGTGCCAGCAGCTCCGGGATACCGGGGCATGAGCAGTTCTTC. Protein sequence: CASSSGIPGHEQFF. The chain combines TRBV7-7 with TRBJ2-1, with D possibly being TRBD1 or TRBD2 (5 bases each). The CDR3 runs 14 residues. Germline loops: CDR1 SSHAT, CDR2 FNYEAQ (reference sequence). V was pared by 4 bases and J by 8 bases, with 15 bases between.

In this sample, this clone turned up a few times. The chain carries TRBV11-2 and TRBJ2-6; 9 nucleotides line up with TRBD1. Germline V CDR1 and CDR2: SGHAT, FQNNGV. The junction had 4 bases not matched to a gene; V was cut back by 1 base and J by 0 bases. CDR3 length: 18 residues. The CDR3 DNA reads as TGTGCCAGCAGCTTAGGGACAGGGGCCCTCTCTGGGGCCAACGTCCTGACTTTC. Its translation: CASSLGTGALSGANVLTF.

The chain joins TRBV29-1 to TRBJ2-1; D remains ambiguous. CDR1 SQVTM and CDR2 ANQGSEA come from the germline V gene. V lost 7 bases to trimming and J lost 5 bases, with 6 bases between them. The CDR3 contains 10 residues. CDR3 DNA sequence: TGCAGCGCCGCGGACAATGAGCAGTTCTTC. Encoded protein: CSAADNEQFF.

This clone was counted a single time. V gene TRBV7-3 combines with J gene TRBJ2-7; the D is unclear. CDR1 is SGHTA and CDR2 is FQGTGA in the germline V gene. This CDR3 is 14 amino acids long. V was cut by 0 bases and J by 6 bases, with 12 bases left in between. CDR3 in DNA: TGTGCCAGCAGCTTAACGTTCGTTAGTTCCGAGCAGTACTTC. Translated, it gives CASSLTFVSSEQYF. The full variable domain, its missing parts supplied by reference TRBV7-3 and TRBJ2-7, is GAGVSQTPSNKVTEKGKYVELRCDPISGHTALYWYRQSLGQGPEFLIYFQGTGAADDSGLPNDRFFAVRPEGSVSTLKIQRTERGDSAVYLCASSLTFVSSEQYFGPGTRLTVT.

The chain recombines TRBV7-8 with TRBJ2-1; the D gene could be TRBD1 or TRBD2 (6 bases each). Germline values: CDR1 SGHVS, CDR2 FQNEAQ. CDR3 size: 13 residues. With 1 base removed from V and 10 bases from J, the gap between germline ends came to 11 bases. The CDR3 bases are TGTGCCAGCAGCTTAGGTGGGGGGCGGGAGCAGTTCTTC. It translates to CASSLGGGREQFF.

The chain has TRBV6-6 and TRBJ1-5; the D gene is possibly TRBD1 (5 bases). Germline V gene lookup returns CDR1 MNHNY and CDR2 SVGAGI (reference sequence). V was clipped by 7 bases and J by 3 bases, with 16 bases between them. The CDR3 has 15 amino acids. The CDR3 loop reads CASTPMEGFNQPQHF. For the CDR3, the DNA is TGTGCCAGCACCCCAATGGAGGGGTTCAATCAGCCCCAGCATTTT.

The chain carries TRBV5-1 and TRBJ2-3; the D is unclear. CDR3 length: 13 amino acids. Germline CDR1 is SGHRS and CDR2 is YFSETQ. V was trimmed by 2 bases and J by 2 bases, leaving 6 bases between them. This chain's CDR3 is CASSFDDTDTQYF. CDR3 DNA: TGCGCCAGCAGCTTCGACGACACAGATACGCAGTATTTT.

J is TRBJ1-1 and V is TRBV6-5; possible D gene TRBD1, 5 bases. The CDR3 extends over 13 amino acids. CDR1 is MNHEY and CDR2 is SVGAGI in the germline V gene. V was clipped by 8 bases and J by 1 base, with 11 bases between them. In nucleotides, the CDR3 is TGTGCCAGCTGGGACCGTGAGAACACTGAAGCTTTCTTT. Translation: CASWDRENTEAFF.

This clone was recorded once. The chain employs TRBV5-1 and TRBJ2-7; TRBD2 matches at 8 bases. CDR3 length equals 14 residues. Trimming took 2 bases from V and 3 from J; bases not matched to a gene: 4. The germline gives CDR1 SGHRS, CDR2 YFSETQ. CDR3 sequence: CASSLGLASYEQYF. CDR3 nucleotides: TGCGCCAGCAGCTTAGGACTAGCTAGCTACGAGCAGTACTTC. Full variable domain (rest looked up from reference TRBV5-1 and TRBJ2-7): KAGVTQTPRYLIKTRGQQVTLSCSPISGHRSVSWYQQTPGQGLQFLFEYFSETQRNKGNFPGRFSGRQFSNSRSEMNVSTLELGDSALYLCASSLGLASYEQYFGPGTRLTVT.

V and J are TRBV7-8 and TRBJ2-1; D might be TRBD1 (5 bases). Germline V gene lookup returns CDR1 SGHVS and CDR2 FQNEAQ. This CDR3 is 14 amino acids long. V was shortened by 5 bases and J by 0 bases, with 8 bases between the two germline ends. The CDR3 reads CASSRQSSYNEQFF. CDR3 sequence (DNA): TGTGCCAGCAGCCGACAGAGCTCCTACAATGAGCAGTTCTTC.

The chain joins TRBV11-2 to TRBJ1-2, with 7 bases aligning to TRBD1. The CDR3 covers 13 residues. The trim removed 1 base at V and 6 bases at J, leaving 2 bases unmatched. The germline V gene has CDR1 SGHAT and CDR2 FQNNGV. The CDR3 protein is CASSLGQGDGYTF. The CDR3 DNA reads TGTGCCAGCAGCTTAGGACAGGGCGATGGCTACACCTTC.

V usage is TRBV5-1 and J usage is TRBJ1-1; D is ambiguous. The CDR3 has 15 residues. V was pared by 4 bases and J by 2 bases, with 15 bases between. Germline V gene lookup returns CDR1 SGHRS and CDR2 YFSETQ. This chain's CDR3 is CASSPWTGSNTEAFF. CDR3 nucleotides: TGCGCCAGCAGCCCCTGGACGGGGAGCAACACTGAAGCTTTCTTT. Looking up the rest from reference TRBV5-1 and TRBJ1-1 gives the full variable domain: KAGVTQTPRYLIKTRGQQVTLSCSPISGHRSVSWYQQTPGQGLQFLFEYFSETQRNKGNFPGRFSGRQFSNSRSEMNVSTLELGDSALYLCASSPWTGSNTEAFFGQGTRLTVV.

The chain carries TRBV5-1 and TRBJ2-3, with a tentative D call TRBD1 (6 bases). The CDR3 contains 17 residues. The V end was cut by 2 bases, the J end by 3 bases, with 19 bases between. CDR1 is SGHRS, CDR2 YFSETQ, per germline. This chain's CDR3 is CASSLRLGAGGTDTQYF. The CDR3 coding sequence is TGCGCCAGCAGCTTAAGACTGGGGGCAGGCGGGACAGATACGCAGTATTTT.

In nucleotides, the CDR3 is TGTGCCAGAAGCTTAGGTTCCAGGATGGATGAAAAACTGTTTTTT. This translates into CARSLGSRMDEKLFF. The V and J genes are TRBV7-5 and TRBJ1-4; the table names TRBD1, a call not compared with the DNA. TRBV7-5 is annotated as a pseudogene. The CDR3 is 15 amino acids.

Only a few counts were recorded for this clone. CDR3 sequence (DNA): TGTGCCAGCAGTCAACGACAGGGGAATTCACCCCTCCACTTT. Its protein is CASSQRQGNSPLHF. The J gene is TRBJ1-6, the V gene TRBV6-5, with 8 bases aligning to TRBD1. This CDR3 spans 14 amino acids. Unmatched junction bases numbered 4, after V lost 5 bases and J lost 7 bases. Germline assignment: CDR1 MNHEY and CDR2 SVGAGI.

This clone occurred a few times. This chain joins TRBV11-2 and TRBJ2-1; the D is unclear. Trimming took 1 base from V and 9 from J, leaving 13 bases between them. Germline CDR1 reads SGHAT; CDR2 reads FQNNGV. This CDR3 region has 14 residues. This CDR3 reads CASSLVGVQREQFF. CDR3 nucleotide sequence: TGTGCCAGCAGCTTAGTTGGGGTTCAGCGTGAGCAGTTCTTC.

V is TRBV7-2 and J is TRBJ1-2; no firm D call. This CDR3 spans 14 amino acids. Germline V gives CDR1 SGHTA, CDR2 FQGNSA. V lost 0 bases, J lost 9 bases, and 14 bases lay in between. CDR3 sequence: CASSLARPGISYTF. DNA of the CDR3: TGTGCCAGCAGCTTAGCGAGGCCGGGCATAAGCTACACCTTC.

Comments on this clone: The sample has other DNA sequences that encode this CDR3 too. This chain uses TRBV7-2 with TRBJ1-5; D remains unclear. This CDR3 region has 15 residues. V was shortened by 5 bases and J by 0 bases, with 11 bases between the two germline ends. Germline CDR1 SGHTA, CDR2 FQGNSA. The CDR3 region has the DNA TGTGCCAGCAGCCAGGAAGCTCATAGCAATCAGCCCCAGCATTTT. Translation gives CASSQEAHSNQPQHF.

The genes are TRBV28 and TRBJ1-5; TRBD1 is a possible D gene (6 bases). CDR1 is MDHEN, CDR2 SYDVKM, per germline. V was trimmed by 7 bases and J by 2 bases, leaving 12 bases between them. This CDR3 has 14 residues. The CDR3 reads CASTTGTGNQPQHF. In DNA, the CDR3 is TGTGCCAGCACCACAGGGACGGGCAATCAGCCCCAGCATTTT.